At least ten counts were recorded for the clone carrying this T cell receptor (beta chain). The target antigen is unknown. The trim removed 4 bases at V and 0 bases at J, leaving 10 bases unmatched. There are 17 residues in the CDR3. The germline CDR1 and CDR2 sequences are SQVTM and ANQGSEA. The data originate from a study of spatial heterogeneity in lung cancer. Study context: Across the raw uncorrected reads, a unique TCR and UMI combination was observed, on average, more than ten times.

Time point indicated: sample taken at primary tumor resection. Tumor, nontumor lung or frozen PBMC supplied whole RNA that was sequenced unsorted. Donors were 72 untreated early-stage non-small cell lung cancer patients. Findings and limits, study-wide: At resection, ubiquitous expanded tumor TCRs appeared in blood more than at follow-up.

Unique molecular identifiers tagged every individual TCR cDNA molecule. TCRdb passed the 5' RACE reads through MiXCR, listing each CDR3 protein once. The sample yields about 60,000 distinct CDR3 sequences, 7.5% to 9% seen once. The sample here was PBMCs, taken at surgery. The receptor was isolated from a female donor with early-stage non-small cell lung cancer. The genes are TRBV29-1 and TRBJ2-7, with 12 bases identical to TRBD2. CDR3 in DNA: TGCAGCGTTGCAGGACTAGCGGGATGGTCCGGCTCCTACGAGCAGTACTTC. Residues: CSVAGLAGWSGSYEQYF.